This T cell receptor beta chain derives from a study of blood T cell repertoires in COVID-19. Study as a whole: Specimens from acute and convalescent COVID-19 originated in the United States, Italy and Spain. T cells, B-cell-depleted T cells, or PBMCs supplied cDNA or gDNA.

With 3 bases removed from V and 3 bases from J, the gap between germline ends came to 5 bases. The CDR3 length is 11 residues. Germline V gene sequence: CDR1 DFQATT, CDR2 SNEGSKA (reference sequence). Some clones are missing from TCRdb's copy, which holds only in-frame ones; the method was immunoSEQ multiplex PCR. The sample holds 200,000 to 250,000 clones; roughly four fifths are singletons and the top ten take roughly 12%. This sequence originates from a woman aged 40 to 49 with acute or convalescent COVID-19. Material for sequencing was peripheral blood. V usage is TRBV20-1 and J usage is TRBJ2-5; D ambiguous. CDR3 sequence (DNA): TGCAGTGCTAGTAGAGAAGAGACCCAGTACTTC. It yields the protein CSASREETQYF.